Each of the 12 T cell receptor beta chains below was sequenced from the same sample in a study of cytomegalovirus exposure and HLA in healthy donors. The PCR contained 60 Vbeta and 13 Jbeta primers. Assay: immunoSEQ multiplex PCR; the TCRdb copy retains only in-frame clones and omits some. Of some 130,000 clones in the sample, 76% were seen once. Sequenced: PBMCs. Receptors were obtained from a middle-aged man in good health and CMV-seronegative.

The chain carries TRBV7-3 and TRBJ2-5; tentatively, D is TRBD2 (7 bases). Germline V lookup: CDR1 SGHTA, CDR2 FQGTGA. The V end was cut by 9 bases, the J end by 1 base, with 12 bases between. The CDR3 totals 13 residues. CDR3 sequence reads: CASRGGPQETQYF. CDR3 sequence (DNA): TGTGCCAGTAGGGGGGGGCCCCAAGAGACCCAGTACTTC.

This clone was seen a few times. The chain carries TRBV27 and TRBJ2-1; 13 bases are a match to TRBD2. Trimming at V came to 8 bases and at J to 4 bases, leaving 2 bases not matched to a gene. CDR1 is MNHEY and CDR2 is SMNVEV in the germline V gene (reference sequence). This CDR3 region has 14 residues. In DNA, the CDR3 is TGTGCCAGCTCGGGACTAGCGGGATACAATGAGCAGTTCTTC. Protein: CASSGLAGYNEQFF.

The genes are TRBV19 and TRBJ1-2; no definite D call. The CDR3 length is 12 residues. Between the trimmed V and J ends, which lost 4 bases and 6 bases, there was a span of 9 bases. Germline V gene lookup returns CDR1 LNHDA and CDR2 SQIVND (reference sequence). This CDR3 reads CASSNGINGYTF. The CDR3 DNA is TGTGCCAGTAGTAACGGGATAAATGGCTACACCTTC.

The chain joins TRBV25-1 to TRBJ1-4; no reliable D call. V gave up 3 bases and J gave up 6 bases, with 17 bases separating them. There are 16 residues in the CDR3. Germline V lookup: CDR1 MGHDK, CDR2 SYGVNS. CDR3 amino acids: CASSEVGPGGDEKLFF. The CDR3 DNA sequence: TGTGCCAGCAGTGAGGTAGGCCCGGGAGGAGATGAAAAACTGTTTTTT.

The V call is TRBV21-1, the J call TRBJ1-4. TRBV21-1 is termed a pseudogene. The CDR3 runs to 15 residues. The CDR3 spells CASSAPTATNEKLFF. In DNA, the CDR3 is TGTGCCAGCAGCGCTCCTACCGCAACTAATGAAAAACTGTTTTTT.

This chain joins TRBV10-2 and TRBJ2-1; 7 nucleotides line up with TRBD2. The junction had 15 bases not matched to a gene; V was cut back by 8 bases and J by 5 bases. CDR3 size: 16 residues. Germline V gene sequence: CDR1 WSHSY, CDR2 SAAADI. CDR3 nucleotide sequence: TGCGCCAGCCTTGGCGTTAGCGGGCCTTACAACAATGAGCAGTTCTTC. Translated, it gives CASLGVSGPYNNEQFF.

V usage is TRBV5-6 and J usage is TRBJ2-5, with 8 nucleotides matching TRBD1. The CDR3 runs 14 residues. Per the germline V gene, CDR1 is SGHDT and CDR2 is YYEEEE. V was pared by 4 bases and J by 4 bases, with 6 bases of the junction left unmatched. CDR3 region: CASSLLGQGETQYF. CDR3 nucleotides: TGTGCCAGCAGCCTTTTAGGACAGGGAGAGACCCAGTACTTC.

This clone was seen only a few times. The chain combines TRBV7-8 with TRBJ1-1; no clear D gene. Trimming shortened V by 1 base and J by 3 bases, and 15 bases separated the two germline ends. There are 16 residues in the CDR3. The germline V gene has CDR1 SGHVS and CDR2 FQNEAQ. CDR3 sequence reads: CASSLGLFGSYTEAFF. The CDR3 nucleotides read TGTGCCAGCAGCTTAGGTCTTTTTGGGAGCTACACTGAAGCTTTCTTT.

The V and J genes are TRBV27 and TRBJ2-7, with D possibly being TRBD2 (6 bases). Germline values: CDR1 MNHEY, CDR2 SMNVEV (reference sequence). The CDR3 length is 15 residues. V lost 6 bases, J lost 1 base, and 16 bases lay in between. The CDR3 bases are TGTGCCAGCAGGCCGGGCCGGGCGGGATCCTACGAGCAGTACTTC. It specifies CASRPGRAGSYEQYF.

The V call is TRBV5-3, the J call TRBJ1-1; D is unresolved. TRBV5-3 is labeled an ORF, and its function is uncertain. V was clipped by 1 base and J by 0 bases, with 16 bases between them. The CDR3 spans 17 residues. CDR3 sequence reads: CARSLIRAGRMNTEAFF. In nucleotides, the CDR3 is TGTGCCAGAAGCTTGATTCGCGCGGGCCGGATGAACACTGAAGCTTTCTTT.

Remarks on this clone: The same CDR3 also results from other DNA sequences found in this sample. The genes are TRBV5-1 and TRBJ1-1; the match to TRBD1 covers 11 bases. The CDR3 consists of 14 residues. J was trimmed by 5 bases and V by 4 bases; bases with no gene match: 4. Germline CDR1 is SGHRS and CDR2 is YFSETQ. CDR3 nucleotide sequence: TGCGCCAGCAGCCCCGGGACAGGGGGGACTGAAGCTTTCTTT. The encoded protein is CASSPGTGGTEAFF.

In its sample, this clone was seen a few times. The rearrangement links TRBV4-1 to TRBJ1-4; maybe TRBD1 (6 bases). The CDR3 covers 15 residues. Trimming took off 0 bases at V and 5 bases at J, with 10 bases between the two ends. Germline-derived CDR1 and CDR2 are MGHRA and YSYEKL. CDR3 sequence (DNA): TGCGCCAGCAGCCAAGAACCAGGGGTCAATGAAAAACTGTTTTTT. Amino acids: CASSQEPGVNEKLFF.